Detailed here is one TCR beta chain. The data are from a study of control samples from healthy donors and cancer patients. Profiled with immunoSEQ multiplex PCR; TCRdb holds only in-frame clones, not every one. The sample holds 45,000 to 60,000 clones, 85% to 95% seen once. The CDR3 is made up of 14 amino acids. Trimming removed 3 bases from V and 5 bases from J; junction bases left unmatched: 6. Germline V gene lookup returns CDR1 SGHRS and CDR2 YFSETQ. Sample: blood. The chain combines TRBV5-1 with TRBJ2-3; TRBD1 aligns across 7 bases. This sequence was found in a man aged 30-40 years in good health. Written as DNA, the CDR3 is TGCGCCAGCAGCTCGCAGGGGGTACAAGATACGCAGTATTTT. Amino acid sequence: CASSSQGVQDTQYF.